The 14 T cell receptor beta chains below were found in one sample sequenced in a study of blood T cell repertoires in COVID-19. Data came from immunoSEQ multiplex PCR; TCRdb stores just in-frame clones and leaves some out. This table has about 340,000 clones, 65% to 85% appearing once. The specimen was peripheral blood. The receptor source for this set is a young man with active or convalescent COVID-19.

This chain joins TRBV10-3 and TRBJ1-2; the D gene is possibly TRBD1 (6 bases). V was shortened by 2 bases and J by 4 bases, with 14 bases between the two germline ends. There are 15 residues in the CDR3. Looked up from germline, CDR1 is ENHRY and CDR2 is SYGVKD. The CDR3, as DNA: TGTGCCATCAGTGAGCCGCAGGGGAATAGCTATGGCTACACCTTC. Protein: CAISEPQGNSYGYTF.

This sequence joins TRBV27 and TRBJ2-1; 15 nucleotides align to TRBD2. The germline V gene has CDR1 MNHEY and CDR2 SMNVEV (reference sequence). The CDR3 runs to 17 residues. With V trimmed by 7 bases and J by 7 bases, 11 bases remained unmatched. The CDR3 sequence is CASKPGLAGGMANEQFF. The CDR3 coding sequence is TGTGCCAGCAAGCCGGGACTAGCGGGAGGAATGGCTAATGAGCAGTTCTTC.

The chain uses TRBV27 and TRBJ2-2, with 9 bases matching TRBD1. Per the germline V gene, CDR1 is MNHEY and CDR2 is SMNVEV (reference sequence). CDR3 length equals 14 residues. V gave up 7 bases and J gave up 7 bases; unmatched junction bases: 7. This CDR3 reads CASNYGQGIGELFF. CDR3 coding DNA: TGTGCCAGCAACTACGGACAGGGGATCGGGGAGCTGTTTTTT.

This clone showed up just once. The chain recombines TRBV7-2 with TRBJ1-5; no definite D call. The CDR3 is 13 amino acids. Germline CDR1 is SGHTA and CDR2 is FQGNSA. V lost 5 bases to trimming and J lost 6 bases, with 11 bases between them. CDR3 region: CASSRGSSQPQHF. The CDR3 DNA reads TGTGCCAGCAGCCGCGGATCCAGTCAGCCCCAGCATTTT.

The table lists this clone with a few counts. The chain has TRBV13 and TRBJ1-2; 8 bases are shared with TRBD1. CDR1 is PRHDT, CDR2 FYEKMQ, per germline (reference sequence). This CDR3 spans 14 amino acids. V was clipped by 5 bases and J by 4 bases; unmatched bases: 6. CDR3 sequence: CASSPGQDPYGYTF. DNA for the CDR3: TGTGCCAGCAGCCCGGGACAGGACCCCTATGGCTACACCTTC.

The chain links TRBV7-9 to TRBJ1-4; a weak D match, TRBD1 (6 bases). The V gene lost 5 bases and the J gene lost 8 bases, with 15 bases spanning the gap. Looked up from germline, CDR1 is SEHNR and CDR2 is FQNEAQ (reference sequence). The CDR3 runs 14 residues. CDR3 in amino acids: CASSPNGGGEKLFF. CDR3 in DNA: TGTGCCAGCAGCCCGAATGGGGGCGGGGAAAAACTGTTTTTT.

Regarding this clone: This sample also contains other DNA sequences that code for the same CDR3. The chain has TRBV5-1 and TRBJ2-7; 8 bases are shared with TRBD1. The germline CDR1 and CDR2 sequences are SGHRS and YFSETQ. This CDR3 is built from 14 residues. After removal of 0 bases from V and 5 bases from J, the junction contained 4 bases not matched to a gene. CDR3 sequence (DNA): TGCGCCAGCAGCTTGGCAGGGGGCGGAGACGAGCAGTACTTC. It is translated as CASSLAGGGDEQYF.

This clone was detected only a few times. V and J are TRBV9 and TRBJ1-2, with D possibly TRBD1 on 5 matching bases. CDR1 and CDR2 from the germline V gene are SGDLS and YYNGEE. V lost 4 bases and J lost 7, with 14 bases in between. This CDR3 comprises 13 residues. In DNA, the CDR3 is TGTGCCAGCAGCTCACCGGGGGTTGGTGGCTACACCTTC. It translates to CASSSPGVGGYTF.

The rearrangement joins TRBV11-3 to TRBJ2-5, with 7 bases aligning to TRBD1. Germline CDR1 SGHNT, CDR2 YENEEA. After removal of 6 bases from V and 4 bases from J, the junction contained 8 bases not matched to a gene. The CDR3 loop spans 14 amino acids. The CDR3 reads CASSQGVEGETQYF. The CDR3 nucleotides read TGTGCCAGCAGTCAGGGGGTTGAAGGAGAGACCCAGTACTTC. Looking up the rest from reference TRBV11-3 and TRBJ2-5 gives the full variable domain: EAGVVQSPRYKIIEKKQPVAFWCNPISGHNTLYWYLQNLGQGPELLIRYENEEAVDDSQLPKDRFSAERLKGVDSTLKIQPAELGDSAVYLCASSQGVEGETQYFGPGTRLLVL.

The gene calls are TRBV28 and TRBJ2-7; a weak D match, TRBD1 (6 bases). V was pared by 6 bases and J by 0 bases, with 15 bases between. This CDR3 has 15 amino acids. Germline CDR1 MDHEN, CDR2 SYDVKM. CDR3 DNA: TGTGCCAGCAGATACCGGGACACCGGCTCCTACGAGCAGTACTTC. Its protein product is CASRYRDTGSYEQYF. Looking up the rest from reference TRBV28 and TRBJ2-7 gives the full variable domain: DVKVTQSSRYLVKRTGEKVFLECVQDMDHENMFWYRQDPGLGLRLIYFSYDVKMKEKGDIPEGYSVSREKKERFSLILESASTNQTSMYLCASRYRDTGSYEQYFGPGTRLTVT.

This clone was counted a single time. The V call is TRBV4-2, the J call TRBJ2-6; 7 bases map to TRBD2. In germline, CDR1 is LGHNA, CDR2 YNFKEQ. This CDR3 has 20 amino acids. After removal of 0 bases from V and 0 bases from J, the junction contained 11 bases not matched to a gene. The CDR3 coding sequence is TGTGCCAGCAGCCAAGATCGTAGGGCAGGGAGGGACTCTGGGGCCAACGTCCTGACTTTC. Amino acid sequence: CASSQDRRAGRDSGANVLTF.

Points on this clone: Other nucleotide sequences in the sample specify the same CDR3. The CDR3 DNA reads TGTGCCAGCAGTTTCTCCTCCTACGAGCAGTACTTC. It encodes CASSFSSYEQYF. The chain combines TRBV28 with TRBJ2-7; D gene uncertain. V was shortened by 3 bases and J by 0 bases, with 3 bases between the two germline ends. The CDR3 length is 12 residues. CDR1 and CDR2 from the germline V gene are MDHEN and SYDVKM.

V and J are TRBV7-9 and TRBJ1-4; D uncertain. This CDR3 is built from 17 residues. The V gene lost 1 base and the J gene lost 0 bases, with 12 bases spanning the gap. Germline values: CDR1 SEHNR, CDR2 FQNEAQ (reference sequence). Here the CDR3 reads CASSLELAYTTNEKLFF. The CDR3 region has the DNA TGTGCCAGCAGCTTAGAATTGGCTTACACAACTAATGAAAAACTGTTTTTT.

The genes are TRBV4-1 and TRBJ2-1, with D unclear. The CDR3 runs 14 residues. V lost 4 bases and J lost 4, with 11 bases in between. Per the germline V gene, CDR1 is MGHRA and CDR2 is YSYEKL. The CDR3 loop is CASSPFHRYNEQFF. In DNA form, the CDR3 reads TGCGCCAGCAGCCCCTTTCACCGGTACAATGAGCAGTTCTTC.